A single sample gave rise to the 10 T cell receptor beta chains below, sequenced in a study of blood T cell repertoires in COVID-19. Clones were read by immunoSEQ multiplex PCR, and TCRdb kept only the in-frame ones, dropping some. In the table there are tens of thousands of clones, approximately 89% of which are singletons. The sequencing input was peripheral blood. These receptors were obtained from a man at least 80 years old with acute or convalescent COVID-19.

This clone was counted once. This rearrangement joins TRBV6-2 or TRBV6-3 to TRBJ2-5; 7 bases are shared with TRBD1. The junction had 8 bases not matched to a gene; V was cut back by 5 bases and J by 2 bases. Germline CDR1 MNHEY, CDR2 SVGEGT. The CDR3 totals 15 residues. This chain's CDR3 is CASSRDWDSQETQYF. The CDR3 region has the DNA TGTGCCAGCAGTCGAGACTGGGACAGTCAAGAGACCCAGTACTTC.

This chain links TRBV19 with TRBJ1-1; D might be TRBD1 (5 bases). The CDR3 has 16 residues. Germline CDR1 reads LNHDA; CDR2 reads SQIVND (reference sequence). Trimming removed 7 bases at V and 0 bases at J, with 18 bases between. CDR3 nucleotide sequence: TGTGCCAGTACCCAGGGTACACAGTTCATGAACACTGAAGCTTTCTTT. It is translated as CASTQGTQFMNTEAFF.

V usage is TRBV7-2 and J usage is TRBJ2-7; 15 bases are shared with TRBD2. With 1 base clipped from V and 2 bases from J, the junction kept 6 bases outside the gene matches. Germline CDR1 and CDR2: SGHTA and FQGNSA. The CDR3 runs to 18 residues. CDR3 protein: CASSLVWTSGRAPYEQYF. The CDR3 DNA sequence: TGTGCCAGCAGCTTAGTCTGGACTAGCGGGAGGGCCCCCTACGAGCAGTACTTC.

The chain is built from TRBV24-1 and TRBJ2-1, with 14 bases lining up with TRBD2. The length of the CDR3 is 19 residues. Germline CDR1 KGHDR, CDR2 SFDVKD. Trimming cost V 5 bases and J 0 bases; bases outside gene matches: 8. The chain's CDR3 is CATSGEGLAGASSYNEQFF. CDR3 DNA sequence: TGTGCCACCAGTGGGGAGGGACTAGCGGGGGCGAGCTCCTACAATGAGCAGTTCTTC.

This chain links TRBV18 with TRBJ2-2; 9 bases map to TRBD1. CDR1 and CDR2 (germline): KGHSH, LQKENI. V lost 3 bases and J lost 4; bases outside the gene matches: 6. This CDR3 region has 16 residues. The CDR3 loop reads CASSPGQGVATGELFF. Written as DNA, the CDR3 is TGTGCCAGCTCACCGGGACAGGGAGTCGCCACCGGGGAGCTGTTTTTT.

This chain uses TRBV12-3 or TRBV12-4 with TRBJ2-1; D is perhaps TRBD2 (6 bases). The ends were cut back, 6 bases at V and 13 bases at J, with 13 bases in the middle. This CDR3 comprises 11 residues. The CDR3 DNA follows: TGTGCCAGCAGCTGGGCGGGGCCTCAGTTCTTC. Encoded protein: CASSWAGPQFF.

The chain's CDR3 is CASSPVSSGNTIYF. CDR3 DNA: TGTGCCAGCAGCCCGGTTTCCTCTGGAAACACCATATATTTT. The chain employs TRBV5-6 and TRBJ1-3, with unresolved D. This CDR3 region has 14 residues. CDR1 is SGHDT, CDR2 YYEEEE, per germline. V lost 4 bases to trimming and J lost 0 bases, with 8 bases between them.

CDR3 in DNA: TGCGCCAGCAGTCGGCACACGCATAGCAATCAGCCCCAGCATTTT. As protein: CASSRHTHSNQPQHF. J is TRBJ1-5 and V is TRBV23-1, with D hard to call. TRBV23-1 is classed as an ORF, of uncertain function. The ends were cut back, 4 bases at V and 0 bases at J, with 10 bases in the middle. The CDR3 consists of 15 residues.

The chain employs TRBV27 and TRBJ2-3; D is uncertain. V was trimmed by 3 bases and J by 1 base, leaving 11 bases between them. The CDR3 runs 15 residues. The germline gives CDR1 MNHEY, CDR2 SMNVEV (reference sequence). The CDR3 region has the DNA TGTGCCAGCAGTTTCCGGGTTACTCGCACAGATACGCAGTATTTT. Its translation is CASSFRVTRTDTQYF.

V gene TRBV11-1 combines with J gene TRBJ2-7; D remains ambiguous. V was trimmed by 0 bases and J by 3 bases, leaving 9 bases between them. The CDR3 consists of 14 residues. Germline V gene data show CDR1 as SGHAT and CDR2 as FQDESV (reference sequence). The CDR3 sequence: CASSLAFDNYEQYF. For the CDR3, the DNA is TGTGCCAGCAGCTTAGCTTTCGACAACTACGAGCAGTACTTC.